This T cell receptor (beta chain) was profiled in a study of metastatic and nonmetastatic thyroid tumors. Study background: The comparison covered peripheral blood and tumor or nodule tissue in malignant and benign thyroid patients. Regarding the study as a whole: Across blood and tumor, TCR beta diversity in malignant thyroid tumors was reportedly significantly higher than in benign nodules.

This clone was picked up many times. Antigen specificity is unknown. No patient had received any treatment before thyroid surgery. Original data processing: In papillary thyroid cancer, a distant-metastasis classifier was built using CDR3 differences across clinicopathological groups. TCRdb re-called the PCR reads with MiXCR. TCRdb, not the original authors, processed these V and J calls. Here the sample spans roughly 71,000 clones, roughly 18% being singletons. The germline V gene encodes CDR1 MGHRA and CDR2 YSYEKL. With 4 bases clipped from V and 1 base from J, the junction kept 9 bases outside the gene matches. The CDR3 is made up of 18 amino acids.

The sequenced sample was blood. This receptor was taken from a female donor with papillary thyroid cancer or a benign thyroid nodule (not recorded which). Some clones in this sample may be carry-over from other donors' samples. This chain links TRBV4-1 with TRBJ2-1; 11 nucleotides agree with TRBD2. The CDR3 loop is CASSPLLSGRGSYNEQFF. The CDR3 DNA is TGCGCCAGCAGCCCACTCCTTAGCGGGAGGGGTTCCTACAATGAGCAGTTCTTC.